This is a list of T cell receptor beta chains from one sample in a study of blood T cells in healthy people across ages. TCRdb reprocessed the 5' RACE reads via MiXCR and lists one record per CDR3 protein. The data contain about 1.8 million distinct CDR3 sequences, less than 50% of them seen just once; the ten biggest clones take up roughly 2%. Material: blood. The receptors were sampled from a woman between 40 and 50 years old in good health. CDR3s include the opening cysteine and the closing phenylalanine or tryptophan. D genes are given only for firm matches.

J gene: TRBJ2-5
D gene: -
V gene: TRBV5-1
CDR3 protein: CASSLGPSSGEQYF

J gene: TRBJ2-5
D gene: -
V gene: TRBV5-1
CDR3 protein: CASSWQAKETQYF

J gene: TRBJ2-5
D gene: -
V gene: TRBV11-2
CDR3 protein: CASSYSAQGHETQYF

J gene: TRBJ1-2
D gene: -
V gene: TRBV6-5
CDR3 protein: CASSSSAGGYTF

J gene: TRBJ1-5
D gene: -
V gene: TRBV24-1
CDR3 protein: CATSVLFGTDTSNQPQHF

J gene: TRBJ2-3
D gene: -
V gene: TRBV9
CDR3 protein: CASSVSPEGSKYF

J gene: TRBJ2-3
D gene: TRBD1
V gene: TRBV27
CDR3 protein: CASSDRGLTDTQYF

J gene: TRBJ1-1
D gene: TRBD1
V gene: TRBV5-4
CDR3 protein: CASSLTGGHTEAFF

J gene: TRBJ1-2
D gene: TRBD1
V gene: TRBV5-1
CDR3 protein: CASSLASGQAQNYGYTF

J gene: -
D gene: TRBD2
V gene: TRBV27
CDR3 protein: CASSWLAGGRETQYF

J gene: TRBJ1-4
D gene: -
V gene: TRBV29-1
CDR3 protein: CSVRQGGKKLFF

J gene: TRBJ2-5
D gene: -
V gene: TRBV21-1
CDR3 protein: CASSKRETSGGKYQETQYF

J gene: TRBJ2-5
D gene: TRBD1
V gene: TRBV11-2
CDR3 protein: CATRGPNEQYF

J gene: TRBJ2-3
D gene: -
V gene: TRBV5-1
CDR3 protein: CASSSRGPGMGDTQYF

J gene: TRBJ1-2
D gene: -
V gene: TRBV20-1
CDR3 protein: CSAPNLGQVGAGGYTF

J gene: TRBJ1-1
D gene: -
V gene: TRBV20-1
CDR3 protein: CSAPDGEKAFF

J gene: TRBJ2-7
D gene: -
V gene: TRBV7-3
CDR3 protein: CASSFGGETGYSYEQYF

J gene: TRBJ2-3
D gene: TRBD2
V gene: TRBV20-1
CDR3 protein: CSAQSGGAEDTQYF

J gene: TRBJ2-3
D gene: TRBD2
V gene: TRBV19
CDR3 protein: CATQHGGRGGADTQYF

J gene: TRBJ2-5
D gene: TRBD1
V gene: TRBV5-1
CDR3 protein: CASDRGGTQETQYF

J gene: TRBJ2-5
D gene: -
V gene: TRBV24-1
CDR3 protein: CATSDASIPGSKETQYF

J gene: TRBJ2-5
D gene: TRBD2
V gene: TRBV24-1
CDR3 protein: CATSDRLAGGGETQYF

J gene: TRBJ1-6
D gene: TRBD1
V gene: TRBV28
CDR3 protein: CASSSLDRARNSPLHF

J gene: TRBJ2-7
D gene: -
V gene: TRBV7-9
CDR3 protein: CASSLMAETNYEQYF

J gene: TRBJ2-5
D gene: -
V gene: TRBV5-1
CDR3 protein: CASSATGEETQYF

J gene: TRBJ1-4
D gene: -
V gene: TRBV9
CDR3 protein: CASSAGTETTNEKLFF

J gene: TRBJ2-6
D gene: TRBD1
V gene: TRBV4-3
CDR3 protein: CASSQETGVYSGANVLTF

J gene: TRBJ2-1
D gene: -
V gene: TRBV9
CDR3 protein: CASSVDRSGRGAPYNEQFF

J gene: TRBJ2-7
D gene: TRBD1
V gene: TRBV12-3/TRBV12-4
CDR3 protein: CASSLVTGVTNEQYF

J gene: TRBJ1-1
D gene: -
V gene: TRBV6-2/TRBV6-3
CDR3 protein: CASTTTGGRAEAFF

J gene: TRBJ1-1
D gene: TRBD1
V gene: TRBV20-1
CDR3 protein: CSARGGGLPEAFF

J gene: TRBJ2-7
D gene: TRBD1
V gene: TRBV3-1
CDR3 protein: CASSQWGTGGSYEQYF

J gene: TRBJ2-1
D gene: TRBD2
V gene: TRBV7-2
CDR3 protein: CANSFPPGGYNEQFF

J gene: TRBJ1-6
D gene: -
V gene: TRBV4-1
CDR3 protein: CASSHPGDSPLHF

J gene: TRBJ2-7
D gene: TRBD1
V gene: TRBV5-5
CDR3 protein: CANSPQSTGRYEQYF

J gene: TRBJ2-7
D gene: -
V gene: TRBV7-2
CDR3 protein: CASSSTGTPPGEQYF

J gene: TRBJ2-5
D gene: TRBD1
V gene: TRBV2
CDR3 protein: CASSLGLGGSRETQYF

J gene: TRBJ2-1
D gene: TRBD2
V gene: TRBV6-2/TRBV6-3
CDR3 protein: CASSYSILAGVEEQFF

J gene: -
D gene: TRBD2
V gene: TRBV10-3
CDR3 protein: CAISESQRGYIQYF

J gene: TRBJ2-3
D gene: -
V gene: TRBV2
CDR3 protein: CASPLDASTDTQYF

J gene: TRBJ2-1
D gene: TRBD2
V gene: TRBV5-1
CDR3 protein: CASGLLAGVDNEQFF

J gene: TRBJ1-4
D gene: TRBD1
V gene: TRBV7-3
CDR3 protein: CASSPNFRGLGEKLFF